The present entry profiles one T cell receptor beta chain with its context. The antigen is unknown. The source of the sample is a study of response to subunit inactivated influenza vaccine. TCRdb reanalysed the RT-PCR reads using MiXCR and keeps one entry per CDR3 protein. The sample yields over 800,000 distinct CDR3 sequences, around 21% seen once. Whole-study results and caveats: Every seasonal influenza vaccination brings in few new T cells, the authors suggested.

The ends lost 0 bases at V and 10 bases at J; junction bases unmatched: 15. Germline V gene data show CDR1 as LNHNV and CDR2 as YYDKDF (reference sequence). The length of the CDR3 is 16 residues. This specimen was PBMCs from blood, taken roughly 5 days after vaccination. V is TRBV15 and J is TRBJ2-7, with 7 bases aligning to TRBD1. The source of this sequence is a man between 50 and 59 years old who received an inactivated influenza vaccine. CDR3: CATSRDFGTVNGDQYF. For the CDR3, the DNA is TGTGCCACCAGCAGAGATTTCGGGACAGTAAATGGAGACCAGTACTTC.